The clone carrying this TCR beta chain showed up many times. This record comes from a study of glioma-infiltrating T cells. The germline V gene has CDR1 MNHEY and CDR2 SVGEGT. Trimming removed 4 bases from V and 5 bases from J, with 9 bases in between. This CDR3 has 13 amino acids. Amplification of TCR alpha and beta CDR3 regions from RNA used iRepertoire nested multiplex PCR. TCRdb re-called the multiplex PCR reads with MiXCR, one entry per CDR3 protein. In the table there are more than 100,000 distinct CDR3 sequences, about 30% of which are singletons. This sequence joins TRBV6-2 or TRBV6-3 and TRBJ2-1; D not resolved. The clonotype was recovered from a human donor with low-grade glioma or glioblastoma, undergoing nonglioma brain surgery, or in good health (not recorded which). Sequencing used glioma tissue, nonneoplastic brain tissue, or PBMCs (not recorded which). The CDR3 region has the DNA TGTGCCAGCAGTTTCGGGTTAGACAATGAGCAGTTCTTC. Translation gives CASSFGLDNEQFF.